These T cell receptor beta chains were read from a single sample in a study of shared clonotypes between healthy human individuals. The protocol was immunoSEQ multiplex PCR, while the TCRdb copy is restricted to in-frame clones and leaves out a portion. The sample includes about 2.3 million clones, approximately 95% of them seen just once. The sample comprised naive CD4+ T cells from PBMCs. Every receptor here comes from a man between 18 and 29 years old in good health. Some clones in this sample may be carry-over from other donors' samples. CDR3s include the opening cysteine and the closing phenylalanine or tryptophan. A D gene is named only where the DNA matches it firmly. Expanded clones are given a class, and other clones once, few, many or no size at all.

v_gene	abundance	j_gene	len	d_gene	CDR3aa	CDR3nt
TRBV5-4	few	TRBJ1-1	12	.	CASSRTNTEAFF	TGTGCCAGCAGCCGGACAAACACTGAAGCTTTCTTT
TRBV23-1	.	TRBJ2-1	17	.	CASSQHTPGSSYNEQFF	TGCGCCAGCAGTCAACACACCCCAGGGAGCTCCTACAATGAGCAGTTCTTC
TRBV28	.	TRBJ2-7	13	TRBD1	CASTPGQSYEQYF	TGTGCCAGCACTCCGGGACAGTCCTACGAGCAGTACTTC
TRBV7-8	.	TRBJ1-3	15	.	CASSLKRGGGNTIYF	TGTGCCAGCAGCTTGAAACGGGGGGGAGGAAACACCATATATTTT
TRBV28	.	TRBJ1-3	17	TRBD1	CASSLFLGTDSGNTIYF	TGTGCCAGCAGTTTATTCCTTGGGACAGATTCTGGAAACACCATATATTTT
TRBV7-6	.	TRBJ1-1	14	.	CASSFAGTNTEAFF	TGTGCCAGCAGCTTCGCAGGGACGAACACTGAAGCTTTCTTT
TRBV6-1	once	TRBJ2-3	16	TRBD1	CASSEGQGAVTDTQYF	TGTGCCAGCAGTGAAGGACAGGGGGCGGTCACAGATACGCAGTATTTT
TRBV18	.	TRBJ2-7	12	.	CASSPVPNEQYF	TGTGCCAGCTCACCAGTACCGAACGAGCAGTACTTC
TRBV18	.	TRBJ2-7	14	.	CASSPGGARNEQYF	TGTGCCAGCTCACCCGGAGGGGCGAGGAACGAGCAGTACTTC
TRBV5-1	once	TRBJ2-1	19	TRBD2	CASSLIGLAGVRSYNEQFF	TGCGCCAGCAGCTTGATAGGACTAGCGGGAGTAAGGTCCTACAATGAGCAGTTCTTC
TRBV4-2	once	TRBJ2-1	14	.	CASSHPLQGGEQFF	TGTGCCAGCAGCCATCCTCTTCAGGGGGGTGAGCAGTTCTTC
TRBV28	.	TRBJ1-5	13	.	CASNRDPNQPQHF	TGTGCCAGCAATAGGGATCCCAATCAGCCCCAGCATTTT
TRBV27	.	TRBJ2-7	15	TRBD2	CASRQPASGTYEQYF	TGTGCCTCACGCCAGCCGGCTAGCGGGACCTACGAGCAGTACTTC